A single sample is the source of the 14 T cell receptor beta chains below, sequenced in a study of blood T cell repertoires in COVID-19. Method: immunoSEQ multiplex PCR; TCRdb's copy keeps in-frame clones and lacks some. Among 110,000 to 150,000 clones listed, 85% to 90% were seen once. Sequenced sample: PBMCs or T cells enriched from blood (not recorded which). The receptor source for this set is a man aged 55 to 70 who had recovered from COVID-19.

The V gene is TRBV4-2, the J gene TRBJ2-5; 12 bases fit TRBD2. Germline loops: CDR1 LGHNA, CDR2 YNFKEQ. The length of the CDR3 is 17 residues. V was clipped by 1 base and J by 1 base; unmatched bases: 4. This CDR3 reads CASSQGALAGGQETQYF. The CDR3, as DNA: TGTGCCAGCAGCCAAGGGGCACTAGCGGGGGGCCAAGAGACCCAGTACTTC.

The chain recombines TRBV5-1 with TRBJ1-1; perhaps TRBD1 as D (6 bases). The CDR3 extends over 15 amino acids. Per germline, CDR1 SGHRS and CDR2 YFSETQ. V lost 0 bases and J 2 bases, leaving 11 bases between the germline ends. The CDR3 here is CASSLDLGANTEAFF. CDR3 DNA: TGCGCCAGCAGCTTGGATCTGGGGGCTAACACTGAAGCTTTCTTT.

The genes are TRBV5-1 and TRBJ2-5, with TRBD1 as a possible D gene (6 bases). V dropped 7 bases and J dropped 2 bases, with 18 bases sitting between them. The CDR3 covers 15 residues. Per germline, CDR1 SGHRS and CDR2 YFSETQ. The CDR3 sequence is CASQNLPGQQETQYF. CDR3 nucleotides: TGCGCCAGCCAAAACCTTCCGGGACAACAAGAGACCCAGTACTTC.

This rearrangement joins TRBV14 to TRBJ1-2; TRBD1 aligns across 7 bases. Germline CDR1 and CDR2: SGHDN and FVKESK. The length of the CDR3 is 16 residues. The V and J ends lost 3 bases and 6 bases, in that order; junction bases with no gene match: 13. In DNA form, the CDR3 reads TGTGCCAGCAGCCAGCCCCAGGGGGGCGGTGTTAATGGCTACACCTTC. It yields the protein CASSQPQGGGVNGYTF.

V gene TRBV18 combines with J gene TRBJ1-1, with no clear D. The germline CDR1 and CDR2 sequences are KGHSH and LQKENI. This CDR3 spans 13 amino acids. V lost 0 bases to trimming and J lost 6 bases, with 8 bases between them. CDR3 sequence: CASSPPGGPEAFF. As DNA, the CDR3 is TGTGCCAGCTCACCACCGGGAGGGCCTGAAGCTTTCTTT. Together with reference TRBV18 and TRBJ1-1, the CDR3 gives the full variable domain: NAGVMQNPRHLVRRRGQEARLRCSPMKGHSHVYWYRQLPEEGLKFMVYLQKENIIDESGMPKERFSAEFPKEGPSILRIQQVVRGDSAAYFCASSPPGGPEAFFGQGTRLTVV.

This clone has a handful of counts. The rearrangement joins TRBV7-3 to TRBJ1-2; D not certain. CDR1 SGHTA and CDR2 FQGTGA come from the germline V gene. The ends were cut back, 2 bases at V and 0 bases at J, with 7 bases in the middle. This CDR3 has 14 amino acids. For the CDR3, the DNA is TGTGCCAGCAGCTTATTTCCCACTAACTATGGCTACACCTTC. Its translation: CASSLFPTNYGYTF. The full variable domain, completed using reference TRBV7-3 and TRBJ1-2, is GAGVSQTPSNKVTEKGKYVELRCDPISGHTALYWYRQSLGQGPEFLIYFQGTGAADDSGLPNDRFFAVRPEGSVSTLKIQRTERGDSAVYLCASSLFPTNYGYTFGSGTRLTVV.

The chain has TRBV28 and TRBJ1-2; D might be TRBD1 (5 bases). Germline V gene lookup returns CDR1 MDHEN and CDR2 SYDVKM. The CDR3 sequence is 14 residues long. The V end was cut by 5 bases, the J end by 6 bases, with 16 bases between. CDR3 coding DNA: TGTGCCAGCAGTCGCAGGGATCTGGTTGATGGCTACACCTTC. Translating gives CASSRRDLVDGYTF.

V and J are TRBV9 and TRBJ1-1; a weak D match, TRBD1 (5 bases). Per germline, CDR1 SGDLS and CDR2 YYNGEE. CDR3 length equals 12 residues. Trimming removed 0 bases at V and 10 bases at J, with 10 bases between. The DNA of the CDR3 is TGTGCCAGCAGCGTAGCTACGGGGGGAGCTTTCTTT. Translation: CASSVATGGAFF.

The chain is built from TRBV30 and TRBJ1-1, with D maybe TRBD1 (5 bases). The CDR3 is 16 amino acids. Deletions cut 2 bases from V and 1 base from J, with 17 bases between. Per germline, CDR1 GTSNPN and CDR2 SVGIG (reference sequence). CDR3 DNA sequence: TGTGCCTGGAGTTCATGGGGGGGTGTGGGGAACACTGAAGCTTTCTTT. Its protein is CAWSSWGGVGNTEAFF.

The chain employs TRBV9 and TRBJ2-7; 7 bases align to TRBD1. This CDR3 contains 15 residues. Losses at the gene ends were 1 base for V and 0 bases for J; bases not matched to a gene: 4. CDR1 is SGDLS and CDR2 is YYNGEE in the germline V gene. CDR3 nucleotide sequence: TGTGCCAGCAGCGTATCCACAGGGGTCTCCTACGAGCAGTACTTC. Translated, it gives CASSVSTGVSYEQYF.

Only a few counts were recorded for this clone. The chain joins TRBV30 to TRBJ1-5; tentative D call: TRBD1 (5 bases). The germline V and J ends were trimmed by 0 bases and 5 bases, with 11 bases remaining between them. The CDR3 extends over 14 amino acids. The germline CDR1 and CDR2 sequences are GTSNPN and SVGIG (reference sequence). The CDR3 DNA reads TGTGCCTGGAGTGTACTTGGGGGGGATCAGCCCCAGCATTTT. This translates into CAWSVLGGDQPQHF.

The CDR3 here is CASSSGRVVYSPLHF. CDR3 sequence (DNA): TGTGCCAGCAGCTCAGGCAGGGTGGTTTATTCACCCCTCCACTTT. The gene calls are TRBV7-2 and TRBJ1-6; tentatively, D is TRBD1 (5 bases). Germline CDR1 SGHTA, CDR2 FQGNSA. There are 15 residues in the CDR3. Trimming took off 4 bases at V and 8 bases at J, with 15 bases between the two ends.

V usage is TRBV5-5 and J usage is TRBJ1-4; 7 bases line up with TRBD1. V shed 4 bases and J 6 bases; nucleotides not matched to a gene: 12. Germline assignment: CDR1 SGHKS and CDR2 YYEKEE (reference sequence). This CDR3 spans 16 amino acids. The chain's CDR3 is CASSLAGQLEYEKLFF. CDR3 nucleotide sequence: TGTGCCAGCAGCCTCGCGGGACAGCTAGAGTATGAAAAACTGTTTTTT. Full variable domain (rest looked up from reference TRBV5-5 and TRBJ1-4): DAGVTQSPTHLIKTRGQQVTLRCSPISGHKSVSWYQQVLGQGPQFIFQYYEKEERGRGNFPDRFSARQFPNYSSELNVNALLLGDSALYLCASSLAGQLEYEKLFFGSGTQLSVL.

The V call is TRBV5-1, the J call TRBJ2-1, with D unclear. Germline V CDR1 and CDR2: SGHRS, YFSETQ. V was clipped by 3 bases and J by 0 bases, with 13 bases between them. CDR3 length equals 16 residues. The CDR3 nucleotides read TGCGCCAGCAGCTCTCTTGGGTCAGGCTCCTACAATGAGCAGTTCTTC. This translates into CASSSLGSGSYNEQFF.